The next 27 T cell receptor beta chains were all read from a single sample in a study of shared clonotypes between healthy human individuals. Generated by immunoSEQ multiplex PCR, the TCRdb table keeps only in-frame clones and is missing some. The sample has about 2.5 million clones, less than 95% seen once; the top ten hold around 0.35%. Sequencing was carried out using naive CD4+ T cells from PBMCs. The subset was: CD45RA+ positively selected. Receptors were obtained from a young man in good health. Some clones in this sample may be carry-over from other donors' samples.

The chain carries TRBV9 and TRBJ2-1; TRBD1 matches 7 bases. V trimming: 6 bases; J trimming: 7 bases; junction bases outside the gene matches: 4. Germline CDR1 reads SGDLS; CDR2 reads YYNGEE. This CDR3 is 12 amino acids long. CDR3 protein: CASIPGGNEQFF. As DNA, the CDR3 is TGTGCCAGCATACCAGGGGGTAATGAGCAGTTCTTC. Full variable domain (remainder filled in from reference TRBV9 and TRBJ2-1): DSGVTQTPKHLITATGQRVTLRCSPRSGDLSVYWYQQSLDQGLQFLIQYYNGEERAKGNILERFSAQQFPDLHSELNLSSLELGDSALYFCASIPGGNEQFFGPGTRLTVL.

J is TRBJ2-7 and V is TRBV29-1; maybe TRBD1 (6 bases). V shed 6 bases and J shed 2 bases, with 11 bases lying between them. Germline values: CDR1 SQVTM, CDR2 ANQGSEA. The CDR3 has 12 residues. The CDR3 nucleotides read TGCAGCGTCAGGGACAACACCTACGAGCAGTACTTC. Translation gives CSVRDNTYEQYF.

The gene calls are TRBV19 and TRBJ2-1, with 10 bases that match TRBD2. Germline lookup yields CDR1 LNHDA and CDR2 SQIVND (reference sequence). The CDR3 totals 18 residues. J was trimmed by 2 bases and V by 3 bases; bases with no gene match: 10. CDR3 in amino acids: CASSMIAGGGGTYNEQFF. The CDR3, as DNA: TGTGCCAGTAGTATGATAGCGGGAGGTGGGGGGACCTACAATGAGCAGTTCTTC. Full variable domain (outside the CDR3, taken from reference TRBV19 and TRBJ2-1): DGGITQSPKYLFRKEGQNVTLSCEQNLNHDAMYWYRQDPGQGLRLIYYSQIVNDFQKGDIAEGYSVSREKKESFPLTVTSAQKNPTAFYLCASSMIAGGGGTYNEQFFGPGTRLTVL.

The genes are TRBV11-1 and TRBJ1-1; a weak D match, TRBD1 (5 bases). The length of the CDR3 is 14 residues. Deletions cut 5 bases from V and 2 bases from J, with 12 bases between. Germline V gene sequence: CDR1 SGHAT, CDR2 FQDESV (reference sequence). This CDR3 reads CASSLRGQNTEAFF. The CDR3 coding sequence is TGTGCCAGCAGCCTTCGCGGACAAAACACTGAAGCTTTCTTT.

The chain uses TRBV18 and TRBJ2-7; D may match TRBD1 or TRBD2 (5 bases each). V was trimmed by 5 bases and J by 5 bases, leaving 10 bases between them. Germline lookup yields CDR1 KGHSH and CDR2 LQKENI. The CDR3 is 12 amino acids. The CDR3 protein is CASSGTSDEQYF. CDR3 coding DNA: TGTGCCAGCTCAGGGACCTCGGACGAGCAGTACTTC. Drawing the rest from reference TRBV18 and TRBJ2-7, the complete variable domain is NAGVMQNPRHLVRRRGQEARLRCSPMKGHSHVYWYRQLPEEGLKFMVYLQKENIIDESGMPKERFSAEFPKEGPSILRIQQVVRGDSAAYFCASSGTSDEQYFGPGTRLTVT.

The gene calls are TRBV28 and TRBJ2-1; D is unresolved. In germline, CDR1 is MDHEN, CDR2 SYDVKM. Trimming left V 4 bases short and J 4 bases short, with 20 bases between. This CDR3 spans 17 amino acids. The CDR3 bases are TGTGCCAGCAGTTCTCTGAGCCTACTCATTAGTTACAATGAGCAGTTCTTC. This translates into CASSSLSLLISYNEQFF.

The genes are TRBV15 and TRBJ2-7; D tentatively reads TRBD1 or TRBD2 (5 bases each). Trimming left V 3 bases short and J 5 bases short, with 17 bases between. Looked up from germline, CDR1 is LNHNV and CDR2 is YYDKDF (reference sequence). CDR3 size: 15 residues. The chain's CDR3 is CATSRGETSPNEQYF. CDR3 sequence (DNA): TGTGCCACCAGCAGGGGGGAAACGTCCCCCAACGAGCAGTACTTC.

In this sample, this clone turned up once. This chain connects TRBV19 to TRBJ2-5; weak D call: TRBD1 (5 bases). V was shortened by 5 bases and J by 5 bases, with 12 bases between the two germline ends. The CDR3 has 13 residues. Germline V gene lookup returns CDR1 LNHDA and CDR2 SQIVND (reference sequence). The CDR3 coding sequence is TGTGCCAGTAGTCGGCAGGGTCGGGAGACCCAGTACTTC. It is translated as CASSRQGRETQYF.

The chain employs TRBV5-1 and TRBJ2-1; 10 positions agree with TRBD2. Germline loops: CDR1 SGHRS, CDR2 YFSETQ. V was pared by 2 bases and J by 12 bases, with 14 bases of the junction left unmatched. This CDR3 spans 16 amino acids. In DNA, the CDR3 is TGCGCCAGCAGCTTAGGTCTAGCGGGAGTATTAGGGATGCAGTTCTTC. This codes for CASSLGLAGVLGMQFF.

This rearrangement joins TRBV19 to TRBJ1-4; D uncertain. Germline values: CDR1 LNHDA, CDR2 SQIVND (reference sequence). The CDR3 is made up of 12 amino acids. The V end lost 4 bases, the J end lost 8 bases, and 8 bases lay between the germline ends. CDR3: CASSNLGEKLFF. The CDR3 DNA reads as TGTGCCAGTAGTAATCTCGGCGAAAAACTGTTTTTT. The complete variable domain, with remaining parts taken from reference TRBV19 and TRBJ1-4, reads DGGITQSPKYLFRKEGQNVTLSCEQNLNHDAMYWYRQDPGQGLRLIYYSQIVNDFQKGDIAEGYSVSREKKESFPLTVTSAQKNPTAFYLCASSNLGEKLFFGSGTQLSVL.

The chain carries TRBV5-1 and TRBJ2-1; the D gene is possibly TRBD2 (5 bases). The CDR3 is 17 residues long. Germline V gene data show CDR1 as SGHRS and CDR2 as YFSETQ. The germline V and J ends were trimmed by 4 bases and 1 base, with 18 bases remaining between them. As DNA, the CDR3 is TGCGCCAGCAGCCCAAACCCCCCAGCGGCTTCCTACAATGAGCAGTTCTTC. It yields the protein CASSPNPPAASYNEQFF.

The chain is built from TRBV28 and TRBJ2-1; 7 nucleotides match TRBD2. CDR3 length: 15 residues. Germline-derived CDR1 and CDR2 are MDHEN and SYDVKM. V trimming: 5 bases; J trimming: 5 bases; junction bases outside the gene matches: 9. CDR3 residues: CASSGAGQANNEQFF. DNA of the CDR3: TGTGCCAGCAGTGGAGCGGGGCAAGCAAACAATGAGCAGTTCTTC.

This chain links TRBV10-1 with TRBJ1-4; tentative D call: TRBD1 (6 bases). This CDR3 region has 13 residues. V lost 6 bases and J 8 bases, leaving 13 bases between the germline ends. CDR1 is WNHNN, CDR2 SYGVQD, per germline (reference sequence). This CDR3 is CASRPRGQEKLFF. For the CDR3, the DNA is TGCGCCAGCAGGCCCCGGGGGCAGGAAAAACTGTTTTTT.

J is TRBJ2-7 and V is TRBV5-5, with 11 bases aligning to TRBD1. V was clipped by 4 bases and J by 2 bases; unmatched bases: 8. This CDR3 comprises 16 residues. Looked up from germline, CDR1 is SGHKS and CDR2 is YYEKEE (reference sequence). CDR3 in amino acids: CASSPSGTGGPYEQYF. The CDR3 coding sequence is TGTGCCAGCAGCCCATCAGGGACAGGGGGTCCCTACGAGCAGTACTTC.

This sequence joins TRBV6-5 and TRBJ2-3; 7 bases are shared with TRBD2. J gave up 8 bases and V 7 bases, and 9 bases lay outside the gene matches. CDR1 is MNHEY and CDR2 is SVGAGI in the germline V gene. The CDR3 length is 13 residues. CDR3 amino acids: CASTSGGIATQYF. The CDR3 region has the DNA TGTGCCAGCACATCCGGGGGGATCGCTACGCAGTATTTT.

The rearrangement joins TRBV9 to TRBJ1-3; D perhaps matches TRBD1 (6 bases). The V end lost 4 bases, the J end lost 4 bases, and 15 bases lay between the germline ends. Germline V gene sequence: CDR1 SGDLS, CDR2 YYNGEE. This CDR3 comprises 15 residues. The CDR3: CASSPRGEAGNTIYF. In DNA form, the CDR3 reads TGTGCCAGCAGCCCGAGGGGGGAAGCCGGAAACACCATATATTTT.

The genes are TRBV28 and TRBJ2-1, with TRBD2 matching 8 bases. Germline V gene data show CDR1 as MDHEN and CDR2 as SYDVKM. CDR3 length: 15 amino acids. V dropped 5 bases and J dropped 7; count of bases not matched to a gene: 10. The CDR3 bases are TGTGCCAGCAGTGGCGGGAGGACCCTGGGGAATGAGCAGTTCTTC. It translates to CASSGGRTLGNEQFF. Combining the CDR3 with reference TRBV28 and TRBJ2-1 gives the whole variable domain DVKVTQSSRYLVKRTGEKVFLECVQDMDHENMFWYRQDPGLGLRLIYFSYDVKMKEKGDIPEGYSVSREKKERFSLILESASTNQTSMYLCASSGGRTLGNEQFFGPGTRLTVL.

The gene calls are TRBV4-2 and TRBJ2-3; TRBD2 matches 7 bases. In germline, CDR1 is LGHNA, CDR2 YNFKEQ. The J segment lost 2 bases and the V segment lost 5 bases, leaving 19 bases of the junction unmatched. This CDR3 is 19 amino acids long. The CDR3 sequence is CASSARLGSGFLPTDTQYF. CDR3 sequence (DNA): TGTGCCAGCAGCGCCAGGCTTGGTAGCGGGTTCTTACCCACAGATACGCAGTATTTT.

The chain uses TRBV5-1 and TRBJ2-1, with TRBD2 matching over 15 bases. Germline V gives CDR1 SGHRS, CDR2 YFSETQ. The CDR3 has 19 residues. The V segment lost 4 bases and the J segment 0 bases; nucleotides outside the gene matches: 8. The CDR3 nucleotides read TGCGCCAGCAGCCCGGGACTAGCGGGAGGTCCACCCTCCTACAATGAGCAGTTCTTC. As protein: CASSPGLAGGPPSYNEQFF.

The chain employs TRBV30 and TRBJ1-5, with D unclear. The germline gives CDR1 GTSNPN, CDR2 SVGIG (reference sequence). This CDR3 has 11 residues. Trimming cost V 4 bases and J 4 bases, with 5 bases left between them. The CDR3 coding sequence is TGTGCCTGGAAAAGGAATCAGCCCCAGCATTTT. It yields the protein CAWKRNQPQHF.

This clone was seen only a few times. This chain uses TRBV28 with TRBJ1-5; TRBD1 agrees at 8 bases. The V segment lost 5 bases and the J segment 6 bases; nucleotides outside the gene matches: 12. Germline V gene lookup returns CDR1 MDHEN and CDR2 SYDVKM. The CDR3 is 16 amino acids. The CDR3 protein is CASSRTGLIWRQPQHF. CDR3 nucleotides: TGTGCCAGCAGTCGGACAGGGCTCATCTGGCGTCAGCCCCAGCATTTT.

Here the CDR3 DNA reads TGTGCCTGGACCCCGACAGGCTCCGAGCAGTACTTC. Translation: CAWTPTGSEQYF. The chain joins TRBV30 to TRBJ2-7, with a weak D call TRBD1 (6 bases). Germline CDR1 and CDR2: GTSNPN and SVGIG (reference sequence). Trimming cost V 4 bases and J 6 bases, with 13 bases left between them. The CDR3 runs to 12 residues.

This clone was counted a few times. V gene TRBV28 combines with J gene TRBJ1-2; 8 nucleotides match TRBD1. Germline V gene data show CDR1 as MDHEN and CDR2 as SYDVKM. V dropped 5 bases and J dropped 7; count of bases not matched to a gene: 9. The CDR3 covers 14 residues. Here the CDR3 DNA reads TGTGCCAGCAGTATAGGACAGGGTGAGGTTGGCTACACCTTC. Translating gives CASSIGQGEVGYTF.

The chain carries TRBV28 and TRBJ2-2, with TRBD1 as a possible D gene (7 bases). There are 17 residues in the CDR3. Germline V gives CDR1 MDHEN, CDR2 SYDVKM. The germline V and J ends were trimmed by 3 bases and 0 bases, with 14 bases remaining between them. This CDR3 is CASSLGGQPTNTGELFF. CDR3 nucleotide sequence: TGTGCCAGCAGTTTGGGGGGACAGCCCACGAACACCGGGGAGCTGTTTTTT. Together with reference TRBV28 and TRBJ2-2, the CDR3 gives the full variable domain: DVKVTQSSRYLVKRTGEKVFLECVQDMDHENMFWYRQDPGLGLRLIYFSYDVKMKEKGDIPEGYSVSREKKERFSLILESASTNQTSMYLCASSLGGQPTNTGELFFGEGSRLTVL.

The rearrangement links TRBV5-3 to TRBJ2-6, with D uncertain. TRBV5-3 is labeled an ORF, and its function is uncertain. Trimming cost V 6 bases and J 2 bases, with 15 bases left between them. The CDR3 extends over 16 amino acids. The CDR3 protein is CARNNHVVAGANVLTF. CDR3 nucleotides: TGTGCCAGAAACAACCACGTGGTGGCTGGGGCCAACGTCCTGACTTTC.

The rearrangement links TRBV7-9 to TRBJ1-2; a weak D match, TRBD1 (5 bases). This CDR3 comprises 12 residues. Germline V gene sequence: CDR1 SEHNR, CDR2 FQNEAQ (reference sequence). Trimming removed 5 bases at V and 6 bases at J, with 10 bases between. The CDR3 DNA follows: TGTGCCAGCAGCCTGTGGGGGGATGGCTACACCTTC. It specifies CASSLWGDGYTF.

The chain couples TRBV28 to TRBJ2-5, with TRBD1 matching over 9 bases. J lost 3 bases, V lost 6 bases, and 8 bases had no gene match. CDR1 and CDR2 (germline): MDHEN, SYDVKM. The CDR3 has 15 residues. The CDR3 loop is CASRGTGQGEETQYF. CDR3 nucleotides: TGTGCCAGCAGAGGAACGGGACAGGGAGAAGAGACCCAGTACTTC.